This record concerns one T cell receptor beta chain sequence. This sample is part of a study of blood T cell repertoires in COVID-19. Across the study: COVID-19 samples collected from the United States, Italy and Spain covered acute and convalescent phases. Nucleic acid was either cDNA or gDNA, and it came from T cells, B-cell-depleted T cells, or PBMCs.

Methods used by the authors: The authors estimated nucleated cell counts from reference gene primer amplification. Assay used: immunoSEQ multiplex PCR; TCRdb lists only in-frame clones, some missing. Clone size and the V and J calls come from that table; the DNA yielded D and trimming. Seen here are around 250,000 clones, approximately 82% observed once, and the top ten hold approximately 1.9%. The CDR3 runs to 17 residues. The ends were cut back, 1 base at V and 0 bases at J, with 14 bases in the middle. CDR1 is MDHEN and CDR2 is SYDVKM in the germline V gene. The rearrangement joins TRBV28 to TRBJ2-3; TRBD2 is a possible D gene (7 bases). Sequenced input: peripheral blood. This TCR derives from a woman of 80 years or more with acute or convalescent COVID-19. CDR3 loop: CASSLLGGPKSTDTQYF. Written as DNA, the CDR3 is TGTGCCAGCAGTTTATTGGGGGGGCCTAAGAGCACAGATACGCAGTATTTT.